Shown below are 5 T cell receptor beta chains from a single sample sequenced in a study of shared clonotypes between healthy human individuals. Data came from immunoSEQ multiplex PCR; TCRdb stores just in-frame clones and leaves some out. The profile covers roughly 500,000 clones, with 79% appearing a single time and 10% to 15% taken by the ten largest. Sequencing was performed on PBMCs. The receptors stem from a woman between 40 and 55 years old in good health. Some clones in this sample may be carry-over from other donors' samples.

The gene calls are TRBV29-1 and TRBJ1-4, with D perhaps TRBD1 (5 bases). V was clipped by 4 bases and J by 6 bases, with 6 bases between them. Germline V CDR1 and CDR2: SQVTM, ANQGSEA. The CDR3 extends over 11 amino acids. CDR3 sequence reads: CSVARDEKLFF. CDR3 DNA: TGCAGCGTTGCCAGGGATGAAAAACTGTTTTTT.

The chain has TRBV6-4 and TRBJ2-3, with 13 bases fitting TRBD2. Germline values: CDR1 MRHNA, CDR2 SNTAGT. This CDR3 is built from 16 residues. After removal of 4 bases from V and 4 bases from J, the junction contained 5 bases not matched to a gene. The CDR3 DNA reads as TGTGCCAGCAGTGCGGAGGGACTAGCGGGATCAGATACGCAGTATTTT. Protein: CASSAEGLAGSDTQYF.

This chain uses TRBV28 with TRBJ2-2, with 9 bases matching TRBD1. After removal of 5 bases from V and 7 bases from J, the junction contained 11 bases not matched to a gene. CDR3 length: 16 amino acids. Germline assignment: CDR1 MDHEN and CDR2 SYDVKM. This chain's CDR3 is CASSRTGGELGGELFF. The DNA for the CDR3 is TGTGCCAGCAGTCGAACAGGGGGCGAGCTTGGCGGGGAGCTGTTTTTT.

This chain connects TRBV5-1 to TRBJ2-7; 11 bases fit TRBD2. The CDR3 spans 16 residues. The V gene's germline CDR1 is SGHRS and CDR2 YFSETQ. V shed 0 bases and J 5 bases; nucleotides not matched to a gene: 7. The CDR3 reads CASSLATSGSIHEQYF. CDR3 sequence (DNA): TGCGCCAGCAGCTTGGCCACTAGCGGGAGCATCCACGAGCAGTACTTC.

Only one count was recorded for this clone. The CDR3: CASSGLANTYEQYF. The CDR3 bases are TGTGCCAGTTCCGGTCTAGCAAACACCTACGAGCAGTACTTC. V usage is TRBV19 and J usage is TRBJ2-7; D is possibly TRBD2 (5 bases). Germline V lookup: CDR1 LNHDA, CDR2 SQIVND (reference sequence). V lost 8 bases and J lost 2, with 16 bases in between. The CDR3 length is 14 residues.